This T cell receptor (beta chain) was sequenced for a study of T-cell reconstitution after alpha-beta-depleted transplantation in children. A TCRbeta library incorporating unique molecular identifiers was prepared. TCRdb re-analysed the PCR reads in MiXCR, keeping a single row per CDR3 protein. The sample holds hundreds of thousands of distinct CDR3 sequences, around 17% seen once. This clonotype was seen a handful of times. This CDR3 is built from 14 residues. V dropped 7 bases and J dropped 2; count of bases not matched to a gene: 7. Germline V gives CDR1 SGHTA, CDR2 FQGNSA. This chain connects TRBV7-2 to TRBJ1-1, with 7 positions matching TRBD1. This specimen was PBMCs from the stem cell graft donor, taken from the stem cell graft. The receptor was derived from a human donor who donated a stem cell graft to a child with acute myeloid leukemia. Here the CDR3 reads CASTYRGVNTEAFF. The CDR3 nucleotides are TGTGCCAGCACCTACAGGGGCGTTAACACTGAAGCTTTCTTT.